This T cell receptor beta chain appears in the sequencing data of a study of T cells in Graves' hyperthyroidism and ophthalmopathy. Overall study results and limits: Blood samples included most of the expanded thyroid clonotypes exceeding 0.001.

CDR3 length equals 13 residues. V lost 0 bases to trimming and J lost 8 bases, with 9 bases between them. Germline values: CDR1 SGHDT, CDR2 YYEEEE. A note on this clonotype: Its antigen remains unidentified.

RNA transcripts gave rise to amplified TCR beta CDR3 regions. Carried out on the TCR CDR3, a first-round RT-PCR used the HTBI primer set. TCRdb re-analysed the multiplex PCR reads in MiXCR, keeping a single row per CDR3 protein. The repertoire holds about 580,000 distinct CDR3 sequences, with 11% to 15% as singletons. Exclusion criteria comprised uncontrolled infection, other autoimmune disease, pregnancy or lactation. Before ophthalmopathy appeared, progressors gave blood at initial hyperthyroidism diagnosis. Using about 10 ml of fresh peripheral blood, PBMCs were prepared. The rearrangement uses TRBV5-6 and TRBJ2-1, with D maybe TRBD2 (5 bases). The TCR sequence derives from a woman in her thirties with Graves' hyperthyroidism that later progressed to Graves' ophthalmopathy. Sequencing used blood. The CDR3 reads CASSLAGIDEQFF. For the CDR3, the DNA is TGTGCCAGCAGCTTGGCGGGGATCGATGAGCAGTTCTTC.